These 21 T cell receptor beta chains originate from one sample sequenced in a study of tumor and adjacent non-tumor tissue in lung cancer. No cell sorting was done before RNA was extracted from the tissue. The library came from three nested PCR rounds adapted from ARM-PCR protocols. From the multiplex PCR reads, TCRdb called clonotypes with MiXCR, one entry per CDR3 protein. The sample records 100,000 to 150,000 distinct CDR3 sequences, around three fifths being singletons. The sequenced sample was lung tumor tissue. These receptors all come from a man younger than 40 with non-small cell lung cancer.

With respect to this clonotype: Sequence at one end of the junction differs from germline and may be a read error. V and J are TRBV11-2 and TRBJ2-2; a weak D match, TRBD2 (5 bases). This CDR3 has 13 residues. Germline CDR1 is SGHAT and CDR2 is FQNNGV. CDR3 residues: CASNFMEAGKLFF. For the CDR3, the DNA is TGTGCCAGCAATTTTATGGAGGCCGGGAAGCTGTTTTTT.

Details on this clonotype: A much larger clone differs by one base, so this may be a read error. This chain uses TRBV20-1 with TRBJ2-5; no firm D call. Germline CDR1 reads DFQATT; CDR2 reads SNEGSKA (reference sequence). The CDR3 is 13 amino acids. The CDR3 sequence: CRASSTSVETQYF. The CDR3 nucleotides read TGCAGGGCTAGTTCAACATCGGTAGAGACCCAGTACTTC.

As regards this clonotype: This likely comes from a read error, as the CDR3 has no conserved phenylalanine or tryptophan at its end. The chain links TRBV29-1 to TRBJ2-1; the D gene is possibly TRBD1 (6 bases). Germline loops: CDR1 SQVTM, CDR2 ANQGSEA. Trimming pared 2 bases from V and 5 bases from J, leaving 10 bases between. The CDR3 is 13 residues long. For the CDR3, the DNA is TGCAGCGTTGAAAGGACAGTCGACAATGAGCAGTTCCTC. Protein: CSVERTVDNEQFL.

A word on this clonotype: This is likely a read error, given that the CDR3 carries no conserved phenylalanine or tryptophan at its end. The rearrangement links TRBV7-9 to TRBJ1-1; TRBD1 might be the D (5 bases). The length of the CDR3 is 15 residues. Per the germline V gene, CDR1 is SEHNR and CDR2 is FQNEAQ (reference sequence). Trimming removed 5 bases from V and 2 bases from J, with 15 bases in between. The CDR3 DNA reads as TGTGCCAGCAGCCGGCAGGGCACCATTAACACTGAAGCTTTCTTG. This sequence encodes CASSRQGTINTEAFL.

CDR3 bases: TGCAGTGCTAGAGTACCCGGGACAGGTAACTCACCCCTCCACTTT. Residues: CSARVPGTGNSPLHF. The J gene is TRBJ1-6, the V gene TRBV20-1, with 8 positions matching TRBD1. The CDR3 extends over 15 amino acids. Per germline, CDR1 DFQATT and CDR2 SNEGSKA (reference sequence). The V and J ends lost 1 base and 10 bases, in that order; junction bases with no gene match: 9.

Concerning this clonotype: One junction end does not reproduce the germline sequence, and a read error may be involved. V is TRBV11-1 and J is TRBJ2-1; D is perhaps TRBD1 (5 bases). Per germline, CDR1 SGHAT and CDR2 FQDESV (reference sequence). The CDR3 is made up of 13 amino acids. CDR3 sequence: CASSLGAANEQSF. CDR3 sequence (DNA): TGTGCTAGCAGCCTAGGGGCTGCCAATGAGCAGTCCTTC.

Comments on this clonotype: One end of the junction is discordant with germline, which a read error may explain. The chain recombines TRBV28 with TRBJ2-2, with 7 nucleotides matching TRBD2. Germline V gene sequence: CDR1 MDHEN, CDR2 SYDVKM. The CDR3 runs 16 residues. In DNA, the CDR3 is TGTGCCAGCAGCCTCGCGGGGGAGCCTAACATCGGGGAGCTGTTTTTT. Translated: CASSLAGEPNIGELFF.

This clonotype has ten or more counts. The genes are TRBV21-1 and TRBJ1-2. TRBV21-1 is a pseudogene. CDR3 size: 15 residues. The CDR3 sequence: CASTQPEAGTDGYTF. The DNA of the CDR3 is TGTGCCAGCACCCAGCCGGAGGCAGGGACTGATGGCTACACCTTC.

With regard to this clonotype: An end of the junction differs from the germline gene, which may be a read error. This rearrangement joins TRBV11-2 to TRBJ2-3; D unresolved. This CDR3 is built from 18 residues. Germline V gene data show CDR1 as SGHAT and CDR2 as FQNNGV. The CDR3 DNA reads as TGTACCAGCAGCCTGAGAGATGATCAGCCCTGGAGAGCAGATACACAGTATTTT. It specifies CTSSLRDDQPWRADTQYF.

A word on this clonotype: The junction and the germline gene differ at one end; a read error may be behind it. The CDR3 sequence: CASSYRGRQEAQYF. CDR3 bases: TGTGCCAGCAGTTACAGGGGAAGGCAAGAGGCCCAGTACTTC. The chain links TRBV6-2 or TRBV6-3 to TRBJ2-5, with D possibly TRBD1 on 5 matching bases. CDR3 length: 14 residues. Germline V gene lookup returns CDR1 MNHEY and CDR2 SVGEGT.

A note on this clonotype: One end of the junction varies from germline; a read error may be responsible. The gene calls are TRBV5-1 and TRBJ1-1, with 7 bases that match TRBD1. The CDR3 contains 15 residues. Germline CDR1 SGHRS, CDR2 YFSETQ. The CDR3 nucleotides read TGCGCCAGCAGCCCGGACGCCAGGGGGGGAACTGGAGCTTTCTTT. This encodes CASSPDARGGTGAFF.

A single count supports this clonotype. Being one base from a much bigger clone, this may be a read error. The CDR3 region is CASSTTGQEYTIYF. CDR3 coding DNA: TGTGCCAGCAGTACGACAGGGCAAGAATACACCATATATTTT. The chain combines TRBV12-3 or TRBV12-4 with TRBJ1-3, with TRBD1 matching 7 bases. The trim removed 5 bases at V and 8 bases at J, leaving 9 bases unmatched. The CDR3 covers 14 residues.

With regard to this clonotype: A much larger clone sits a single nucleotide away, making a read error possible. The V and J genes are TRBV12-3 or TRBV12-4 and TRBJ2-3; D is possibly TRBD2 (5 bases). This CDR3 is 14 amino acids long. Trimming took 5 bases from V and 6 from J, leaving 15 bases between them. Here the CDR3 DNA reads TGTGCCAGCAGTGGACGAAGAGGGCTGGATACGCAGTATTTT. Encoded protein: CASSGRRGLDTQYF.

Comments on this clonotype: Germline is not matched at one junction end, which may reflect a read error. This rearrangement joins TRBV29-1 to TRBJ2-3; 8 bases align to TRBD2. CDR3 size: 15 residues. In germline, CDR1 is SQVTM, CDR2 ANQGSEA. The DNA of the CDR3 is TGCAGTGTTGAAACACCCAGCGGGGGCAGAGATACGCAGTATTTT. This encodes CSVETPSGGRDTQYF.

This clonotype appeared a few times. This chain links TRBV2 with TRBJ2-5; D is possibly TRBD2 (6 bases). The ends were cut back, 7 bases at V and 4 bases at J, with 16 bases in the middle. The germline CDR1 and CDR2 sequences are SNHLY and FYNNEI. The CDR3 sequence is 14 residues long. CDR3: CASTQGAGGETQYF. CDR3 nucleotide sequence: TGTGCCAGCACCCAGGGCGCCGGGGGAGAGACCCAGTACTTC.

On this clonotype: A much larger clone sits a single nucleotide away, making a read error possible. The chain combines TRBV12-3 or TRBV12-4 with TRBJ2-1, with D uncertain. This CDR3 has 14 amino acids. CDR3 sequence (DNA): TGTGCCAGCAGTCGGACGTACTCCTACAGTGAGCAGTTCTTC. Translating gives CASSRTYSYSEQFF.

As to this clonotype: A much larger clone lies a single base off, so this may be a read error. The V gene is TRBV29-1, the J gene TRBJ1-1; TRBD1 is a possible D gene (5 bases). The germline V and J ends were trimmed by 8 bases and 3 bases, with 13 bases remaining between them. Germline V gives CDR1 SQVTM, CDR2 ANQGSEA. The CDR3 length is 12 residues. CDR3 residues: CSILTGDTEAFF. DNA of the CDR3: TGCAGCATTCTGACGGGGGACACTGAAGCTTTCTTT. Based on the CDR3 plus reference TRBV29-1 and TRBJ1-1, the full variable domain is SAVISQKPSRDICQRGTSLTIQCQVDSQVTMMFWYRQQPGQSLTLIATANQGSEATYESGFVIDKFPISRPNLTFSTLTVSNMSPEDSSIYLCSILTGDTEAFFGQGTRLTVV.

On this clonotype itself: At one end, the junction sequence differs from germline, possibly due to a read error. The chain employs TRBV6-1 and TRBJ2-1; the D gene is possibly TRBD2 (5 bases). The CDR3 is 16 amino acids. The V gene's germline CDR1 is MNHNS and CDR2 SASEGT. CDR3 DNA sequence: TGTGCCGGCAGTGAAAGGCCGGGGAGAACTTACAATGAGCAGTTCTTC. Its translation: CAGSERPGRTYNEQFF.

The chain joins TRBV11-3 to TRBJ2-1, with D possibly matching TRBD1 (7 bases). This CDR3 comprises 15 residues. Germline V gives CDR1 SGHNT, CDR2 YENEEA. V was trimmed by 1 base and J by 10 bases, leaving 17 bases between them. CDR3 coding DNA: TGTGCCAGCAGCTTAGCCAGGGGGGACGAGGGCGAGCAGTTCTTC. This gives the protein CASSLARGDEGEQFF.

About this clonotype: The germline gene is not matched at one end of the junction; a read error may be the cause. The chain carries TRBV11-3 and TRBJ2-4, with D tentatively TRBD2 (5 bases). The CDR3 consists of 14 residues. The germline CDR1 and CDR2 sequences are SGHNT and YENEEA. CDR3 protein: CTSSLRGNQNIQYF. CDR3 nucleotides: TGTACCAGCAGCTTACGAGGGAATCAAAACATTCAGTACTTC.

On this clonotype: As the CDR3 is not closed by the conserved phenylalanine or tryptophan, this likely results from a read error. The chain carries TRBV11-1 and TRBJ2-3; D not resolved. CDR1 is SGHAT, CDR2 FQDESV, per germline (reference sequence). The CDR3 is 12 residues long. With 5 bases removed from V and 3 bases from J, the gap between germline ends came to 6 bases. The CDR3 protein is CASSPTTDTQYY. In nucleotides, the CDR3 is TGTGCCAGCAGCCCAACAACAGATACGCAGTATTAT.